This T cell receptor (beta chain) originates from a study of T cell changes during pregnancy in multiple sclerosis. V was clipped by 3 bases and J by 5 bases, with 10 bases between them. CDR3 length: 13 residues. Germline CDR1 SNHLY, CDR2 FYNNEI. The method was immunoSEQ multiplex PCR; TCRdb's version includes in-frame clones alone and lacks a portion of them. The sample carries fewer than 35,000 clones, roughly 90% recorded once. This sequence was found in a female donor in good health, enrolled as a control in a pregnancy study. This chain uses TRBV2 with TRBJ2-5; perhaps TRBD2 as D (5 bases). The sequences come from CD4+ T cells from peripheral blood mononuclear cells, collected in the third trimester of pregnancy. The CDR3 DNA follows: TGTGCCAGCAGTGACCGGTCTAGCGAGACCCAGTACTTC. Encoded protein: CASSDRSSETQYF.